What follows are 23 T cell receptor beta chains derived from one specimen sequenced in a study of OX40 agonist ivuxolimab in advanced cancers. The protocol was immunoSEQ multiplex PCR, while the TCRdb copy is restricted to in-frame clones and leaves out a portion. This repertoire shows roughly 63,000 clones, around four fifths found once; its top ten account for 3.4%. The specimen was CD4+ or CD8+ T cells sorted from blood, collected in a trial of the OX40 agonist ivuxolimab. These receptors all stem from an adult with an advanced solid tumor such as melanoma, head and neck, liver or kidney cancer.

Here the CDR3 DNA reads TGTGCACGCTCGGGGTTTGGAGACGGGACCCAGTACTTC. It translates to CARSGFGDGTQYF. The chain joins TRBV30 to TRBJ2-5, with D perhaps TRBD2 (5 bases). Germline loops: CDR1 GTSNPN, CDR2 SVGIG (reference sequence). This CDR3 has 13 residues.

The chain joins TRBV18 to TRBJ2-2, with D maybe TRBD2 (5 bases). V gave up 3 bases and J gave up 3 bases, with 14 bases separating them. The CDR3 spans 16 residues. The germline CDR1 and CDR2 sequences are KGHSH and LQKENI. CDR3 sequence: CASSPKLAPDTGELFF. CDR3 coding DNA: TGTGCCAGCTCACCTAAGCTAGCCCCCGACACCGGGGAGCTGTTTTTT.

The chain joins TRBV19 to TRBJ1-1; 7 nucleotides align to TRBD1. The CDR3 consists of 14 residues. V was clipped by 5 bases and J by 4 bases; unmatched bases: 7. Germline CDR1 LNHDA, CDR2 SQIVND (reference sequence). In DNA, the CDR3 is TGTGCCAGTAGTTCCAAGGACAGGATCACTGAAGCTTTCTTT. It yields the protein CASSSKDRITEAFF.

The rearrangement uses TRBV5-1 and TRBJ1-4; D is undetermined. Per the germline V gene, CDR1 is SGHRS and CDR2 is YFSETQ. V dropped 4 bases and J dropped 0 bases, with 10 bases sitting between them. This CDR3 spans 15 amino acids. CDR3 in DNA: TGCGCCAGCAGCCCCCAACGGGCAACTAATGAAAAACTGTTTTTT. It is translated as CASSPQRATNEKLFF.

The chain joins TRBV11-2 to TRBJ2-1, with D tentatively TRBD2 (6 bases). This CDR3 is built from 14 residues. Trimming pared 3 bases from V and 7 bases from J, leaving 13 bases between. CDR1 and CDR2 from the germline V gene are SGHAT and FQNNGV. The CDR3 nucleotides are TGTGCCAGCAGCTTCGGGGGTCCCTTTAATGAGCAGTTCTTC. Protein: CASSFGGPFNEQFF.

The chain is built from TRBV29-1 and TRBJ2-3, with TRBD2 matching 8 bases. Looked up from germline, CDR1 is SQVTM and CDR2 is ANQGSEA. The V and J ends lost 0 bases and 1 base, in that order; junction bases with no gene match: 3. The CDR3 has 15 residues. The CDR3 DNA sequence: TGCAGCGTTGAAGAGCGGCGGGGGGGCACAGATACGCAGTATTTT. Protein sequence: CSVEERRGGTDTQYF.

The J gene is TRBJ2-1, the V gene TRBV30; possible D gene TRBD2, 6 bases. The CDR3 sequence is 15 residues long. Trimming cost V 3 bases and J 0 bases, with 12 bases left between them. Germline CDR1 GTSNPN, CDR2 SVGIG (reference sequence). DNA of the CDR3: TGTGCCTGGAGCCCGGGACTGGGCTCCTACAATGAGCAGTTCTTC. Its protein is CAWSPGLGSYNEQFF.

V and J are TRBV6-1 and TRBJ1-5; D ambiguous. This CDR3 is 13 amino acids long. The V end lost 5 bases, the J end lost 9 bases, and 14 bases lay between the germline ends. Per the germline V gene, CDR1 is MNHNS and CDR2 is SASEGT. In DNA, the CDR3 is TGTGCCAGCAGTCATGATACGACGCGGCCCCAGCATTTT. Its translation is CASSHDTTRPQHF.

This clone was found once. This chain uses TRBV11-3 with TRBJ1-1; the D is unclear. Germline-derived CDR1 and CDR2 are SGHNT and YENEEA. The CDR3 is 13 residues long. V was clipped by 2 bases and J by 4 bases, with 8 bases between them. The CDR3 DNA follows: TGTGCCAGCAGCTTATGGGGAGGCACTGAAGCTTTCTTT. Amino acid sequence: CASSLWGGTEAFF.

The DNA for the CDR3 is TGTGCCACCAGCAGAGCAGGGCAGTTCAATCAGCCCCAGCATTTT. This codes for CATSRAGQFNQPQHF. V and J are TRBV15 and TRBJ1-5, with a tentative D call TRBD1 (5 bases). The V end was cut by 1 base, the J end by 3 bases, with 10 bases between. This CDR3 spans 15 amino acids. Germline-derived CDR1 and CDR2 are LNHNV and YYDKDF (reference sequence).

V gene TRBV7-3 combines with J gene TRBJ1-6, with TRBD1 as a possible D gene (6 bases). The CDR3 sequence is 15 residues long. Trimming removed 2 bases at V and 9 bases at J, with 14 bases between. Germline loops: CDR1 SGHTA, CDR2 FQGTGA. The CDR3 here is CASSLSSQGSSPLHF. DNA for the CDR3: TGTGCCAGCAGCTTATCCTCACAGGGCTCTTCACCCCTCCACTTT.

The chain recombines TRBV11-3 with TRBJ2-6, with TRBD1 identical over 12 bases. The CDR3 is 19 amino acids. Germline lookup yields CDR1 SGHNT and CDR2 YENEEA. The J segment lost 2 bases and the V segment lost 7 bases, leaving 12 bases of the junction unmatched. In DNA form, the CDR3 reads TGTGCCAGCACCTCGACCGGGGACAGGGGGCTCGCTGGGGCCAACGTCCTGACTTTC. Its translation: CASTSTGDRGLAGANVLTF.

The chain carries TRBV7-6 and TRBJ2-5, with 11 bases fitting TRBD2. J was trimmed by 3 bases and V by 3 bases; bases with no gene match: 9. This CDR3 contains 17 residues. Germline loops: CDR1 SGHVS, CDR2 FNYEAQ. CDR3 loop: CASSFGTSGTMEETQYF. CDR3 DNA: TGTGCCAGCAGCTTCGGGACTAGCGGTACTATGGAAGAGACCCAGTACTTC.

The V call is TRBV5-1, the J call TRBJ2-2; D is possibly TRBD1 (7 bases). V shed 4 bases and J shed 7 bases, with 14 bases lying between them. Germline CDR1 reads SGHRS; CDR2 reads YFSETQ. The CDR3 is made up of 14 amino acids. The CDR3 is CASSQGGSDGELFF. The CDR3, as DNA: TGCGCCAGCAGCCAGGGGGGCAGCGACGGGGAGCTGTTTTTT.

J is TRBJ2-5 and V is TRBV6-5; TRBD1 aligns across 9 bases. Looked up from germline, CDR1 is MNHEY and CDR2 is SVGAGI. This CDR3 comprises 16 residues. The V segment lost 0 bases and the J segment 5 bases; nucleotides outside the gene matches: 7. The CDR3 loop reads CASSYSSRGQGETQYF. The CDR3 region has the DNA TGTGCCAGCAGTTACTCGTCTCGCGGACAGGGGGAGACCCAGTACTTC.

V is TRBV7-9 and J is TRBJ2-1, with a weak D call TRBD1 (6 bases). The CDR3 runs 15 residues. In germline, CDR1 is SEHNR, CDR2 FQNEAQ (reference sequence). Trimming removed 6 bases at V and 6 bases at J, with 18 bases between. The CDR3 bases are TGTGCCAGCAGTAACAGGGATAGACTTACCAATGAGCAGTTCTTC. Translation: CASSNRDRLTNEQFF. The whole variable domain, filled in from reference TRBV7-9 and TRBJ2-1, reads DTGVSQNPRHKITKRGQNVTFRCDPISEHNRLYWYRQTLGQGPEFLTYFQNEAQLEKSRLLSDRFSAERPKGSFSTLEIQRTEQGDSAMYLCASSNRDRLTNEQFFGPGTRLTVL.

This clone was observed a few times. The chain recombines TRBV6-1 with TRBJ1-6; D is undetermined. This CDR3 contains 14 residues. Deletions cut 2 bases from V and 10 bases from J, with 12 bases between. Germline CDR1 reads MNHNS; CDR2 reads SASEGT. CDR3 DNA: TGTGCCAGCAGTGAATGGGGAGGGCGATCACCCCTCCACTTT. Protein: CASSEWGGRSPLHF.

V gene TRBV19 combines with J gene TRBJ1-6; 9 nucleotides match TRBD1. V lost 5 bases, J lost 5 bases, and 4 bases stayed unmatched. The CDR3 length is 15 residues. Germline loops: CDR1 LNHDA, CDR2 SQIVND (reference sequence). CDR3 nucleotides: TGTGCCAGTAGTCGTGGGGACAGGGATAATTCACCCCTCCACTTT. Amino acids: CASSRGDRDNSPLHF. Full variable domain (rest looked up from reference TRBV19 and TRBJ1-6): DGGITQSPKYLFRKEGQNVTLSCEQNLNHDAMYWYRQDPGQGLRLIYYSQIVNDFQKGDIAEGYSVSREKKESFPLTVTSAQKNPTAFYLCASSRGDRDNSPLHFGNGTRLTVT.

The rearrangement uses TRBV28 and TRBJ1-2; 7 nucleotides align to TRBD1. CDR1 and CDR2 from the germline V gene are MDHEN and SYDVKM. The length of the CDR3 is 13 residues. Germline trimming cut 6 bases from V and 4 bases from J; bases unmatched to any gene: 5. The CDR3: CASSGQEVYGYTF. For the CDR3, the DNA is TGTGCCAGCAGCGGACAGGAGGTCTATGGCTACACCTTC.

The rearrangement joins TRBV11-2 to TRBJ2-1, with 10 bases lining up with TRBD2. With 4 bases clipped from V and 4 bases from J, the junction kept 10 bases outside the gene matches. The CDR3 sequence is 17 residues long. CDR1 and CDR2 from the germline V gene are SGHAT and FQNNGV. CDR3: CASSSVSGGAAYNEQFF. The CDR3 nucleotides are TGTGCCAGCAGCTCCGTCAGCGGGGGGGCGGCATACAATGAGCAGTTCTTC.

The V call is TRBV5-1, the J call TRBJ2-3; D gene uncertain. The CDR3 consists of 16 residues. Germline V gene sequence: CDR1 SGHRS, CDR2 YFSETQ. Between the trimmed V and J ends, which lost 0 bases and 3 bases, there was a span of 14 bases. The CDR3 reads CASSLGAVQSTDTQYF. CDR3 DNA sequence: TGCGCCAGCAGCTTGGGGGCCGTGCAGTCGACAGATACGCAGTATTTT.

The rearrangement joins TRBV18 to TRBJ2-7; D could derive from TRBD1 or TRBD2 (5 bases each). V dropped 3 bases and J dropped 0 bases, with 12 bases sitting between them. This CDR3 spans 15 amino acids. From germline, CDR1 is KGHSH and CDR2 LQKENI. The CDR3 is CASSPVGTSSYEQYF. The CDR3, as DNA: TGTGCCAGCTCACCGGTCGGGACGTCCTCCTACGAGCAGTACTTC.

The J gene is TRBJ1-1, the V gene TRBV5-5, with 9 nucleotides matching TRBD1. Germline CDR1 and CDR2: SGHKS and YYEKEE (reference sequence). Losses at the gene ends were 4 bases for V and 5 bases for J; bases not matched to a gene: 6. The CDR3 contains 14 residues. This CDR3 is CASSPTGGGTEAFF. For the CDR3, the DNA is TGTGCCAGCAGCCCGACAGGGGGGGGGACTGAAGCTTTCTTT.